A single sample is the source of the 3 T cell receptor beta chains below, sequenced in a study of CD8+CD57+ T cells in acquired aplastic anemia listed by TCRdb under 2018. Expansion of CD8+CD57+ cells had been shown by flow cytometry in the patients chosen for sequencing. Instrument used: Illumina HiSeq 2000. TCR beta VDJ combination and CDR3 sequence profiling used genomic DNA as the template. TCRdb applied fastp at Q25 and MiXCR to the public reads, then kept only in-frame beta chains. Duplicate CDR3 protein sequences are folded into a single record with the most common DNA and genes. The sample table contains 200,000 to 250,000 distinct CDR3 sequences; only one count was recorded for roughly 45% of them. The ten largest account for less than 20% of the sample. The sample was sorted CD4+, CD8+, or CD8+CD57+ T cells (not recorded which) from PBMCs. Receptors originate from a human donor with aplastic anemia.

This clonotype was counted ten times or more. The rearrangement uses TRBV3-1 and TRBJ1-2; D perhaps matches TRBD1 (6 bases). Trimming stripped 4 bases from V and 6 bases from J, with 9 bases between. Per the germline V gene, CDR1 is LGHDT and CDR2 is YNNKEL (reference sequence). This CDR3 has 12 amino acids. CDR3 nucleotide sequence: TGTGCCAGCAGCCTCGGGGGCCATGGCTACACCTTC. Translating gives CASSLGGHGYTF.

Note on this clonotype: The junction does not match germline at one end; this may be a read error. The chain carries TRBV6-1 and TRBJ2-7; TRBD1 aligns across 7 bases. The CDR3 is 16 amino acids. CDR1 and CDR2 (germline): MNHNS, SASEGT. The CDR3 sequence is CAGSNDPGTVSLEQYF. The CDR3 bases are TGTGCCGGCAGTAACGATCCCGGGACAGTCTCTCTCGAGCAGTACTTC.

The V call is TRBV19, the J call TRBJ2-5; D assignment may be TRBD1 or TRBD2 (5 bases each). There are 13 residues in the CDR3. V dropped 9 bases and J dropped 5 bases, with 16 bases sitting between them. CDR1 is LNHDA, CDR2 SQIVND, per germline (reference sequence). CDR3 amino acids: CASSLNEGETQYF. CDR3 nucleotide sequence: TGTGCCAGCAGCTTAAATGAGGGGGAGACCCAGTACTTC.